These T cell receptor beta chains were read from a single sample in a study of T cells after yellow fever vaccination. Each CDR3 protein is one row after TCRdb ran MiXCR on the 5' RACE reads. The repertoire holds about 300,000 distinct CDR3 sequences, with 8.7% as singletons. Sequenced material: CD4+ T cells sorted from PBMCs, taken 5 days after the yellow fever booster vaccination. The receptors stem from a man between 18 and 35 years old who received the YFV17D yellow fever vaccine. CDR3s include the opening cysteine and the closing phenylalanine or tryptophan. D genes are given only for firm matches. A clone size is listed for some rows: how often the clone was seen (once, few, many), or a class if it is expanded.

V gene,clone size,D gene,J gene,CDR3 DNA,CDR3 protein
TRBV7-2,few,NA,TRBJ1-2,TGTGCCAGCAGCTTATTACGGGAGACTGGCTACACCTTC,CASSLLRETGYTF
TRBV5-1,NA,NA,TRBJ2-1,TGCGCCAGCAGGCCTCTACCCTCGGGCAATGAGCAGTTCTTC,CASRPLPSGNEQFF
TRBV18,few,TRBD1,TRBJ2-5,TGTGCCAGCTCACCCGACAGGGAAGGGACCCAGTACTTC,CASSPDREGTQYF
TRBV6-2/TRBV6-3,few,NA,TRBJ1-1,TGTGCCAGCAGTTCAGCCGGGACCCTTCCAGCTGAAGCTTTCTTT,CASSSAGTLPAEAFF
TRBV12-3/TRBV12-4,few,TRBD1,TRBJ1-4,TGTGCCAGCAAACAGGGGAGAAATGAAAAACTGTTTTTT,CASKQGRNEKLFF
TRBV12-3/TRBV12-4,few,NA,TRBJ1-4,TGTGCCAGCAGTTTACGGATGTCGGGGGAAAAACTGTTTTTT,CASSLRMSGEKLFF
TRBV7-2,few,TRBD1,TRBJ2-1,TGTGCCAGCAGCTTAAGGGGGCCCCAGATCACCTCCTACAATGAGCAGTTCTTC,CASSLRGPQITSYNEQFF
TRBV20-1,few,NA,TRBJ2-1,TGCAGTGCTAGGGGGGCCTATGAGCAGTTCTTC,CSARGAYEQFF
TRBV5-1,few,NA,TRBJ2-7,TGCGCCAGCAGCTTGGGATACGGGGGCGGCTACGAGCAGTACTTC,CASSLGYGGGYEQYF
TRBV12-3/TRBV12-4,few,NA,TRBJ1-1,TGTGCCAGCAGACTCGACAGTGCGGGCAACACTGAAGCTTTCTTT,CASRLDSAGNTEAFF
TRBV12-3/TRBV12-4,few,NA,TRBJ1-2,TGTGCCAGCAGTTTGGTGCCAGGGGACTATGGCTACACCTTC,CASSLVPGDYGYTF
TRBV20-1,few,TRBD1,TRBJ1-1,TGCAGTGCTTCCCGGACAGGGAACACTGAAGCTTTCTTT,CSASRTGNTEAFF
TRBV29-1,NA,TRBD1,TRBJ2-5,TGCAGCGTGAGCAAGACAGGGAATGGAGAGACCCAGTACTTC,CSVSKTGNGETQYF
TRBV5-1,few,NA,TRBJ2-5,TGCGCCAGCAGCTGGAGGGGCCAAGAGACCCAGTACTTC,CASSWRGQETQYF
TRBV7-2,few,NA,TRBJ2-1,TGTGCCAGCAGCTTAGAACCCCGTGGGAGTGCCGGGAATTTCTACAATGAGCAGTTCTTC,CASSLEPRGSAGNFYNEQFF
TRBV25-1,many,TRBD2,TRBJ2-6,TGTGCCAGCAGTGACCGGGGGGAGGCCAACGTCCTGACTTTC,CASSDRGEANVLTF
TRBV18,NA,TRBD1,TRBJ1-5,TGTGCCAGCTCACCGATGGGACAGATAAATCAGCCCCAGCATTTT,CASSPMGQINQPQHF
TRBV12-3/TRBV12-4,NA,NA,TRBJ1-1,TGTGCCAGCAGTTTCTCCGGGACCCTTCTAATCGAAGCTTTCTTT,CASSFSGTLLIEAFF
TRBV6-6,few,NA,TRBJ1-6,TGTGCCAGCAGCGGGACGCCTGGCCTTTCACCCCTCCACTTT,CASSGTPGLSPLHF
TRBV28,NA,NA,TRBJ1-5,TGTGCCAGCAGTTTGCTGGGCAAGGGGAGTAATCAGCCCCAGCATTTT,CASSLLGKGSNQPQHF
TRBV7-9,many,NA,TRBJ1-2,TGTGCCAGCAGCTCGCCTCCTAACTATGGCTACACCTTC,CASSSPPNYGYTF
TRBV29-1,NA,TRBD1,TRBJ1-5,TGCAGCGTAGTCGTGACAGGGGGCAATCAGCCCCAGCATTTT,CSVVVTGGNQPQHF
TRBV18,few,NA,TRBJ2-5,TGTGCCAGCTCACCACCTAGCTCGGCCAGGGAGACCCAGTACTTC,CASSPPSSARETQYF
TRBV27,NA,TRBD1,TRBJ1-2,TGTGCCAGCAGACAGGGGGCGGGTGGCTACACCTTC,CASRQGAGGYTF
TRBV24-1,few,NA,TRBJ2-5,TGTGCCACCAGTGCTCTACTAGCTGGGGCAGAGACCCAGTACTTC,CATSALLAGAETQYF
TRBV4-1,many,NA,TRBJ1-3,TGCGCCAGCAGCCAAGATGGTGGCAGAAACACCATATATTTT,CASSQDGGRNTIYF
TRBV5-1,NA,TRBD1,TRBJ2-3,TGCGCCAGCGGCTGGGGACAGGGGTTATCAGATACGCAGTATTTT,CASGWGQGLSDTQYF
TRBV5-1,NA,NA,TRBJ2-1,TGCGCCAGCAGCTTCGGACCGCCACCTTCCAATGAGCAGTTCTTC,CASSFGPPPSNEQFF
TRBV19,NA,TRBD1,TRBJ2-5,TGTGCCAGTAGTACCGGGACAGGGTACGGGACCCAGTACTTC,CASSTGTGYGTQYF
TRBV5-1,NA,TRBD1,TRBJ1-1,TGCGCCAGTACGGGACAGGGGCCTGGGAACACTGAAGCTTTCTTT,CASTGQGPGNTEAFF
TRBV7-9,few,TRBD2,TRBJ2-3,TGTGCCAGCAGCTTAAGGGGGACTAGCGGGGATACGCAGTATTTT,CASSLRGTSGDTQYF
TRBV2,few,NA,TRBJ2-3,TGTGCCAGCACTGCGTGGGGTAGCACAGATACGCAGTATTTT,CASTAWGSTDTQYF
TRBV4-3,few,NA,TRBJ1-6,TGCGCCAGCAGCCAGCACAGGGAAGGTTCACCCCTCCACTTT,CASSQHREGSPLHF
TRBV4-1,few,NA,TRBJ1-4,TGCGCCAGCAGCCAGGGGTCGCTTAATGAAAAACTGTTTTTT,CASSQGSLNEKLFF
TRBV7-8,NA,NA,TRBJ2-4,TGTGCCAGCAGCATAAACAGGGTATCCAAAAACATTCAGTACTTC,CASSINRVSKNIQYF
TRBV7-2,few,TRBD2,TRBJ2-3,TGTGCCAGCAGCTCGGGGGGGTACACAGATACGCAGTATTTT,CASSSGGYTDTQYF
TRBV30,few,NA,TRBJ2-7,TGTGCCTGGAGTGCCTTTCACGAGCAGTACTTC,CAWSAFHEQYF
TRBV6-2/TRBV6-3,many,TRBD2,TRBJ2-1,TGTGCCAGCAGGGATAGCGGGGGGCACTACAATGAGCAGTTCTTC,CASRDSGGHYNEQFF
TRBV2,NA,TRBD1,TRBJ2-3,TGTGCCAGCAGTCGAGACAGGGGACCAGATACGCAGTATTTT,CASSRDRGPDTQYF
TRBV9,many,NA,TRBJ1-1,TGTGCCAGCAGCGTGAATTCTAACACTGAAGCTTTCTTT,CASSVNSNTEAFF
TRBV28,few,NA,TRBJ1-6,TGTGCCAGCACCAACCAAGTTAATTCACCCCTCCACTTT,CASTNQVNSPLHF
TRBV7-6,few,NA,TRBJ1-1,TGTGCCAGCAGCTCCTACACTGACGGAAACACTGAAGCTTTCTTT,CASSSYTDGNTEAFF